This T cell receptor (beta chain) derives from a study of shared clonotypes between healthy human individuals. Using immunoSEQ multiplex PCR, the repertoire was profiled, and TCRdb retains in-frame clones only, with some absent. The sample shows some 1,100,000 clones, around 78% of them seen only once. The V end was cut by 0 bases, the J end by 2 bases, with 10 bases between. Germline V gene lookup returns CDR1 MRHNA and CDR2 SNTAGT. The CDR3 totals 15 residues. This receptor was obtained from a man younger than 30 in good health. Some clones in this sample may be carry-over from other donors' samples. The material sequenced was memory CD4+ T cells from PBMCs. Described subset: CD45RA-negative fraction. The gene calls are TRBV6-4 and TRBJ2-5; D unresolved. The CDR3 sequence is CASSDSQGLQETQYF. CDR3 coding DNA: TGTGCCAGCAGTGACTCACAAGGCCTACAAGAGACCCAGTACTTC.